A single sample gave rise to the 16 T cell receptor beta chains below, sequenced in a study of CD8+ T cells in alopecia areata (dated by TCRdb to between 2018 and 2020). Library generation was performed with the immunoSEQ multiplex PCR assay. To provide template for TCR sequencing, every sample had RNA extracted and reverse transcribed into cDNA. TCRdb mirrors the immuneACCESS table, restricted to in-frame sequences. Some clones are absent from its copies; in checked studies, under half trace to an unresolved V gene, and the reason for the others is unknown. For this sample the table gives 90,000 to 150,000 clones, of which more than 30% were detected only once. In total, the top ten clones hold 3% to 3.5% of the sample. The sequencing sample was made of CD4+ T cells sorted from blood. The receptors stem from a human donor with alopecia areata.

The rearrangement links TRBV29-1 to TRBJ1-2; TRBD1 might be the D (5 bases). Germline V gene lookup returns CDR1 SQVTM and CDR2 ANQGSEA. V dropped 0 bases and J dropped 8 bases, with 13 bases sitting between them. The CDR3 is 13 residues long. DNA of the CDR3: TGCAGCGTTGAAGATCCAGGGAATATGGGCTACACCTTC. Its protein is CSVEDPGNMGYTF.

This clone has only a few counts. This sequence joins TRBV28 and TRBJ2-1, with D perhaps TRBD2 (5 bases). Germline V CDR1 and CDR2: MDHEN, SYDVKM. The CDR3 covers 12 residues. Trimming left V 6 bases short and J 8 bases short, with 11 bases between. The CDR3 region has the DNA TGTGCCAGCAGACTCGGAGGCTATGAGCAGTTCTTC. Translated: CASRLGGYEQFF.

The chain joins TRBV29-1 to TRBJ2-1; 11 positions agree with TRBD2. The ends lost 7 bases at V and 5 bases at J; junction bases unmatched: 7. The CDR3 runs 14 residues. CDR1 SQVTM and CDR2 ANQGSEA come from the germline V gene. The CDR3 loop is CSGIPGLADNEQFF. CDR3 DNA: TGCAGCGGTATACCGGGACTAGCGGACAATGAGCAGTTCTTC.

This clone occurred a few times. V gene TRBV5-1 combines with J gene TRBJ1-1, with a tentative D call TRBD1 (5 bases). Per the germline V gene, CDR1 is SGHRS and CDR2 is YFSETQ. The CDR3 contains 14 residues. V was trimmed by 2 bases and J by 1 base, leaving 9 bases between them. As DNA, the CDR3 is TGCGCCAGCAGCTTTGCTACAGGGAACACTGAAGCTTTCTTT. Translating gives CASSFATGNTEAFF.

This chain uses TRBV4-3 with TRBJ2-1; 7 bases match TRBD1. This CDR3 region has 16 residues. V gave up 0 bases and J gave up 2 bases; unmatched junction bases: 4. CDR1 and CDR2 (germline): LGHNA, YSLEER. The CDR3 coding sequence is TGCGCCAGCAGCCAAGATCTACAGGGGACCTACAATGAGCAGTTCTTC. Its translation: CASSQDLQGTYNEQFF.

V gene TRBV5-5 combines with J gene TRBJ1-1; D remains ambiguous. Germline V gene data show CDR1 as SGHKS and CDR2 as YYEKEE (reference sequence). The CDR3 length is 15 residues. V was shortened by 0 bases and J by 5 bases, with 14 bases between the two germline ends. CDR3 nucleotide sequence: TGTGCCAGCAGCTTGGTGGAGGGATGGGGAACTGAAGCTTTCTTT. Translated: CASSLVEGWGTEAFF.

This rearrangement joins TRBV18 to TRBJ2-1; TRBD2 matches 10 bases. V trimming: 6 bases; J trimming: 7 bases; junction bases outside the gene matches: 15. This CDR3 has 17 residues. Germline CDR1 reads KGHSH; CDR2 reads LQKENI. The CDR3 here is CASSLGLAGARVNEQFF. CDR3 coding DNA: TGTGCCAGCTCCCTGGGGCTAGCGGGAGCTAGAGTGAATGAGCAGTTCTTC.

A few counts support this clone. This chain links TRBV7-9 with TRBJ2-5; D gene ambiguous. V gave up 7 bases and J gave up 5 bases, with 17 bases separating them. Germline V gives CDR1 SEHNR, CDR2 FQNEAQ (reference sequence). This CDR3 contains 14 residues. CDR3 amino acids: CASTFVPGSETQYF. The CDR3 DNA sequence: TGTGCCAGCACGTTTGTGCCCGGAAGTGAGACCCAGTACTTC.

This clone was detected only once. The J gene is TRBJ1-1, the V gene TRBV5-1; D ambiguous. V was trimmed by 0 bases and J by 4 bases, leaving 19 bases between them. Germline V gene data show CDR1 as SGHRS and CDR2 as YFSETQ. CDR3 length: 17 residues. CDR3 coding DNA: TGCGCCAGCAGCTTGGTCCCGGCAGGAACCATGTCCACTGAAGCTTTCTTT. Its protein is CASSLVPAGTMSTEAFF.

This clone was found a few times. V is TRBV29-1 and J is TRBJ2-2; TRBD2 might be the D (6 bases). The CDR3 covers 15 residues. The germline CDR1 and CDR2 sequences are SQVTM and ANQGSEA. The ends were cut back, 4 bases at V and 7 bases at J, with 19 bases in the middle. CDR3 sequence (DNA): TGCAGCGTTGGAGGGTCCGCAGGAGCGGGCGGGGAGCTGTTTTTT. This translates into CSVGGSAGAGGELFF.

The rearrangement uses TRBV7-2 and TRBJ2-5, with 9 bases identical to TRBD2. Germline CDR1 is SGHTA and CDR2 is FQGNSA. V dropped 7 bases and J dropped 4; count of bases not matched to a gene: 10. The CDR3 contains 15 residues. The CDR3 loop reads CASTLGTSLGETQYF. The CDR3 DNA follows: TGTGCCAGCACCTTGGGGACTAGCTTGGGAGAGACCCAGTACTTC.

This clone has a handful of counts. The gene calls are TRBV6-5 and TRBJ2-7, with TRBD2 matching over 9 bases. Unmatched junction bases numbered 6, after V lost 2 bases and J lost 7 bases. This CDR3 has 14 amino acids. The germline CDR1 and CDR2 sequences are MNHEY and SVGAGI. This CDR3 is CASSYGLAMKEQYF. CDR3 sequence (DNA): TGTGCCAGCAGTTACGGACTAGCGATGAAAGAGCAGTACTTC.

CDR3 DNA: TGCAGCGTGGGAACAGGTGCAACTAATGAAAAACTGTTTTTT. Translation gives CSVGTGATNEKLFF. The chain couples TRBV29-1 to TRBJ1-4, with D perhaps TRBD1 (5 bases). The CDR3 contains 14 residues. Germline CDR1 and CDR2: SQVTM and ANQGSEA. Trimming stripped 6 bases from V and 0 bases from J, with 11 bases between.

This chain joins TRBV4-3 and TRBJ2-2, with D hard to call. Trimming removed 1 base from V and 0 bases from J, with 6 bases in between. This CDR3 spans 15 amino acids. CDR1 is LGHNA and CDR2 is YSLEER in the germline V gene. The CDR3 bases are TGCGCCAGCAGCCAAGGTCGTACGAACACCGGGGAGCTGTTTTTT. This sequence encodes CASSQGRTNTGELFF.

The chain is built from TRBV28 and TRBJ2-2, with D possibly TRBD1 on 5 matching bases. V dropped 7 bases and J dropped 5 bases, with 11 bases sitting between them. In germline, CDR1 is MDHEN, CDR2 SYDVKM. There are 13 residues in the CDR3. The CDR3 loop is CASKRGGTGELFF. CDR3 nucleotide sequence: TGTGCCAGCAAAAGGGGCGGAACCGGGGAGCTGTTTTTT.

This clone has more than one count but fewer than ten. The same CDR3 is also encoded by other DNA sequences in this sample. This sequence joins TRBV29-1 and TRBJ2-7; the D gene is possibly TRBD1 (6 bases). The ends were cut back, 3 bases at V and 5 bases at J, with 11 bases in the middle. The CDR3 is 12 amino acids. The germline gives CDR1 SQVTM, CDR2 ANQGSEA. The DNA for the CDR3 is TGCAGCGTTGACAGGGGAGCCAACGAGCAGTACTTC. As protein: CSVDRGANEQYF.